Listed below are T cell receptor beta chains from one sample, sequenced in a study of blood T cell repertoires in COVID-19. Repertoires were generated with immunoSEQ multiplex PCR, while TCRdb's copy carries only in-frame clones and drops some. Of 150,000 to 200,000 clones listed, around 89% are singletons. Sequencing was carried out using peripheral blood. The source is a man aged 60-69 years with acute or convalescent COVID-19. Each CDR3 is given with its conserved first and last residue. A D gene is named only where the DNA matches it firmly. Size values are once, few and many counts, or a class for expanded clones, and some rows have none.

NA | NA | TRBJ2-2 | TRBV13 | TGTGCCAGCAGCTTATTCGCGGGGGCGGCCACCGGGGAGCTGTTTTTT | CASSLFAGAATGELFF
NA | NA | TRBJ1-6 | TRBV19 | TGTGCCAGTACCCCGGGACTGAATAATTCACCCCTCCACTTT | CASTPGLNNSPLHF
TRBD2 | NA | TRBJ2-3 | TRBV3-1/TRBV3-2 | TGTGCCAGCAGCCAAGGACTAGCGGGGAGCACAGATACGCAGTATTTT | CASSQGLAGSTDTQYF
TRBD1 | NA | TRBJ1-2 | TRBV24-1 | TGTGCCACCAGTGATACTACAGGGGACTATGGCTACACCTTC | CATSDTTGDYGYTF
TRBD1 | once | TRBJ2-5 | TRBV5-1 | TGCGCCAGCAGCTTGGCCTCGGCGGCCGGGACAGGCCAAGAGACCCAGTACTTC | CASSLASAAGTGQETQYF
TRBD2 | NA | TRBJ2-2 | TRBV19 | TGTGCCAGTACCCCTTTGGGCTGGGGACTAGCGGCGAACACCGGGGAGCTGTTTTTT | CASTPLGWGLAANTGELFF
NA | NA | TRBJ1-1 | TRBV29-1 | TGCAGCGCCCCGGTGTTGAACACTGAAGCTTTCTTT | CSAPVLNTEAFF
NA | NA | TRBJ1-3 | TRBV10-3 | TGTGCCATCAGTGGGGGACAACTCTCTGGAAACACCATATATTTT | CAISGGQLSGNTIYF
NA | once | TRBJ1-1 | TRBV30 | TGTGCCTGGAGTCCCGGAGGGGCGCGGCCTGAAGCTTTCTTT | CAWSPGGARPEAFF
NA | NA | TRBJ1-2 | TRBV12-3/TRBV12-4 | TGTGCCAGCAGTTTACAGGAAGGCTATGGCTACACCTTC | CASSLQEGYGYTF
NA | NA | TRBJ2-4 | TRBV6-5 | TGTGCCAGCACGGGGTGGGACAAAAACATTCAGTACTTC | CASTGWDKNIQYF
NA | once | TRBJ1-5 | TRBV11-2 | TGTGCCAGCAGCTTATCCGGAGGTTACGATCAGCCCCAGCATTTT | CASSLSGGYDQPQHF
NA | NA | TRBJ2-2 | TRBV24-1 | TGTGCCACCAGTGATCTAGACCTGGGCGGGGAGCTGTTTTTT | CATSDLDLGGELFF
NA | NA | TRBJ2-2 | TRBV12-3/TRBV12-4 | TGTGCCAGCAGTTTAGTAGTAGGGGAGCTGTTTTTT | CASSLVVGELFF
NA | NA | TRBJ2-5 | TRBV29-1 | TGCAGCGTTGTTTCCGAAAATGAGTACGAGACCCAGTACTTC | CSVVSENEYETQYF
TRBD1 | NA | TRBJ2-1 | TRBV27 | TGTGCCAGCGGCACAGGGGTGAGCTACAATGAGCAGTTCTTC | CASGTGVSYNEQFF
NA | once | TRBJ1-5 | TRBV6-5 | TGTGCCAGCAGCCCGGGACTGTTCAATCAGCCCCAGCATTTT | CASSPGLFNQPQHF
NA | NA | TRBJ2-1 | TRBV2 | TGTGCCAGCAGCTATGCGGGGTCGCAGTTCTTC | CASSYAGSQFF
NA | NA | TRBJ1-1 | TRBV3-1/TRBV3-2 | TGTGCCAGCAGCCCCCAGGACAGCTGGGCCCAAGCTTTCTTT | CASSPQDSWAQAFF
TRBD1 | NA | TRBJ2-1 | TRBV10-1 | TGCGCCAGACCGGACAGGGTTGAGAATGAGCAGTTCTTC | CARPDRVENEQFF
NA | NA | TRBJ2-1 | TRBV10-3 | TGTGCCATCAGTGAGACACCTATTCCTAGTCCCCCCTACAATGAGCAGTTCTTC | CAISETPIPSPPYNEQFF
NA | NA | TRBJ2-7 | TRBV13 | TGTGCCAGCAGCCTCCGCGGGGGCCGCGTGTCGGTCGAGCAGTACTTC | CASSLRGGRVSVEQYF
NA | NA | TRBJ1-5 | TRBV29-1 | TGCAGCGTTTTCCCAGGGGCCCTAAATCAGCCCCAGCATTTT | CSVFPGALNQPQHF
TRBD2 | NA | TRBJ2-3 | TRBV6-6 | TGTGCCAGCAGTCGACTAGCGGGGGGCAACACAGATACGCAGTATTTT | CASSRLAGGNTDTQYF
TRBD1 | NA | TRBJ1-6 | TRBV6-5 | TGTGCCAGCAGCCGACCGACAGGGACAAATTCACCCCTCCACTTT | CASSRPTGTNSPLHF
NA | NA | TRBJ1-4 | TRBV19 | TGTGCCAGTAGTCAAGGAGTTGGGAATGAAAAACTGTTTTTT | CASSQGVGNEKLFF
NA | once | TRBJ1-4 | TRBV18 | TGTGCCAGCTCACCCCGAGGAAATGAAAAACTGTTTTTT | CASSPRGNEKLFF
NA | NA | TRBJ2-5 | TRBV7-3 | TGTGCCAGCAGCCCCCAGGGGGGAGAGACCCAGTACTTC | CASSPQGGETQYF
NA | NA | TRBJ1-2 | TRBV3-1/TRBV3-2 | TGTGCCAGCAGCCCGAGGACATCCGCCTATGGCTACACCTTC | CASSPRTSAYGYTF
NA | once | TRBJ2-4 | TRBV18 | TGTGCCAGCTCACCGGGCAGGGATAACGGCATTCAGTACTTC | CASSPGRDNGIQYF
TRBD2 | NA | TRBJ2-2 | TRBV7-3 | TGTGCCAGCAGCTTGGGCGGGAGGGCCACCGGGGAGCTGTTTTTT | CASSLGGRATGELFF